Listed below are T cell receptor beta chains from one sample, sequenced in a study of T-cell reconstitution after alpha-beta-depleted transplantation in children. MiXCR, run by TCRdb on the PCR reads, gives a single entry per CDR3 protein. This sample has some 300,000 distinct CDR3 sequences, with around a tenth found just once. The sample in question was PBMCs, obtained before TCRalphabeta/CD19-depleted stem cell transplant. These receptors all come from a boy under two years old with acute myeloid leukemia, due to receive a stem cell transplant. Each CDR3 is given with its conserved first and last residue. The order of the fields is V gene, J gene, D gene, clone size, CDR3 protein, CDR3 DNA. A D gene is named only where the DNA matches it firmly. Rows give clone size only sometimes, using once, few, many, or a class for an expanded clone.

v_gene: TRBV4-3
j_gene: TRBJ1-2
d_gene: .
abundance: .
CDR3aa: CASSQETLGRDLYGYTF
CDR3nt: TGCGCCAGCAGCCAAGAAACTTTGGGACGGGACCTCTATGGCTACACCTTC

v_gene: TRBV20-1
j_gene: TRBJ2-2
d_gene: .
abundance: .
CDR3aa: CSARTTGELFF
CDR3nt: TGCAGTGCTAGAACCACCGGGGAGCTGTTTTTT

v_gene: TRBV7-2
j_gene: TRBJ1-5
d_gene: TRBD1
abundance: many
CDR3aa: CASSLGPGQGDQPQHF
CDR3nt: TGTGCCAGCAGCTTAGGGCCGGGACAGGGAGATCAGCCCCAGCATTTT

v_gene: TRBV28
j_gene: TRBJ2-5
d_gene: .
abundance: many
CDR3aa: CASSLSPRQETQYF
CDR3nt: TGTGCCAGCAGTTTATCTCCCCGGCAAGAGACCCAGTACTTC

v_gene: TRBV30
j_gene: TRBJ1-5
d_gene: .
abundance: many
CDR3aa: CAWSAGTFNQPQHF
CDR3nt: TGTGCCTGGAGTGCCGGGACATTCAATCAGCCCCAGCATTTT

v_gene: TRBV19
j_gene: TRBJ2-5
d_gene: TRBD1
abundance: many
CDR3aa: CASSSWTGMETQYF
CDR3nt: TGTGCCAGTAGTTCATGGACAGGGATGGAGACCCAGTACTTC

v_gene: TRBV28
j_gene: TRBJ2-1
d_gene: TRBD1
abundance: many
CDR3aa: CASNLPQGSYEQFF
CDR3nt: TGTGCCAGCAACCTTCCACAGGGGAGCTATGAGCAGTTCTTC

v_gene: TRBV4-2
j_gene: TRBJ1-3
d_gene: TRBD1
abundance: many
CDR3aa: CASSQDRDSSGNTIYF
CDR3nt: TGTGCCAGCAGCCAAGATCGGGACAGCTCTGGAAACACCATATATTTT

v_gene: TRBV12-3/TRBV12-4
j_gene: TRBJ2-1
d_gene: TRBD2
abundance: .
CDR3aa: CASSYEREAPLNEQFF
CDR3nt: TGTGCCAGCAGTTACGAGCGGGAGGCCCCCCTCAATGAGCAGTTCTTC

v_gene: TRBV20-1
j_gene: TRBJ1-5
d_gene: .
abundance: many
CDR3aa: CSALGWGSRSNSNQPQHF
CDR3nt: TGCAGTGCCCTTGGGTGGGGGTCCCGATCGAATAGCAATCAGCCCCAGCATTTT

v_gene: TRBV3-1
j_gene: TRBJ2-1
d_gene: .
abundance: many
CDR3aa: CASSQDMYGYNEQFF
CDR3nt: TGTGCCAGCAGCCAAGATATGTACGGATACAATGAGCAGTTCTTC

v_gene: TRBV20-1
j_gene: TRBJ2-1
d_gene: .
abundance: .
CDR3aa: CSAALFLGYNEQFF
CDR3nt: TGCAGTGCCGCACTTTTCCTTGGGTACAATGAGCAGTTCTTC

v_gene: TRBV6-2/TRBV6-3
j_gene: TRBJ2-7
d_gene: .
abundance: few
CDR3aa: CASSPLAPVYEQYF
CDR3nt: TGTGCCAGCAGTCCGCTAGCGCCGGTCTACGAGCAGTACTTC

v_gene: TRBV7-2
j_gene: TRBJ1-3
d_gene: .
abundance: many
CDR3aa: CASSLGRNEGNTIYF
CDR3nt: TGTGCCAGCAGCTTAGGCAGGAACGAGGGAAACACCATATATTTT

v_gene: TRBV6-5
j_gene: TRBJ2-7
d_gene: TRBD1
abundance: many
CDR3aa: CASSYSSTGVSYEQYF
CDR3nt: TGTGCCAGCAGTTACTCGAGTACAGGGGTCTCCTACGAGCAGTACTTC

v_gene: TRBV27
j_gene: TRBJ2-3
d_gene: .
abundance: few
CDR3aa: CASSLSGGGLTDTQYF
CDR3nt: TGTGCCAGCAGTTTATCGGGCGGGGGCCTCACAGATACGCAGTATTTT

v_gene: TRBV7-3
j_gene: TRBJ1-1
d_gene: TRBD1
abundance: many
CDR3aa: CASSPGWTGQAFF
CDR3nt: TGTGCCAGCAGCCCTGGATGGACAGGCCAAGCTTTCTTT

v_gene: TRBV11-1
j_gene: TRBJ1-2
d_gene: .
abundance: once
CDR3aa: CASRITGIGYGYTF
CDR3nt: TGTGCCAGCAGGATTACAGGGATCGGCTATGGCTACACCTTC

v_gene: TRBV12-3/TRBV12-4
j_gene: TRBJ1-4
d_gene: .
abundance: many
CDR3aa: CASRSTGLNEKLFF
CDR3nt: TGTGCCAGCAGATCTACAGGTCTTAATGAAAAACTGTTTTTT

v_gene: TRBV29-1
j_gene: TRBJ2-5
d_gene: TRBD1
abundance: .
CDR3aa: CSVATGGQETQYF
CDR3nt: TGCAGCGTAGCGACAGGGGGTCAAGAGACCCAGTACTTC

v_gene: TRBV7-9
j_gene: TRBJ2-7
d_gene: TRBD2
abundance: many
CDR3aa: CASSLDGTRSSYEQYF
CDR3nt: TGTGCCAGCAGCTTAGACGGGACTAGGAGCTCCTACGAGCAGTACTTC

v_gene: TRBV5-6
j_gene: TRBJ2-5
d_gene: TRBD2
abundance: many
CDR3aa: CASRLTSGGETQYF
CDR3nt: TGTGCCAGCCGCTTGACTAGCGGTGGGGAGACCCAGTACTTC

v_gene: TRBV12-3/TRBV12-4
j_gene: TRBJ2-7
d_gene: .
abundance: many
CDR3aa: CASSLTLTSYEQYF
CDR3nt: TGTGCCAGCAGTTTGACACTGACCTCCTACGAGCAGTACTTC

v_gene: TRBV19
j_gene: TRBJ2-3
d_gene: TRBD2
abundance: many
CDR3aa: CASSSSLTIGGATDTQYF
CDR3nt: TGTGCCAGTAGTTCCTCTTTGACTATCGGGGGGGCAACTGATACGCAGTATTTT

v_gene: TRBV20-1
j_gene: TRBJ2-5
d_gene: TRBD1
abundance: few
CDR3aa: CSAQTGGFFQETQYF
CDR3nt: TGCAGTGCCCAGACAGGGGGCTTCTTCCAAGAGACCCAGTACTTC

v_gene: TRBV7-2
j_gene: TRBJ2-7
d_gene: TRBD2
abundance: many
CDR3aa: CASSLTSGKGYEQYF
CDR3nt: TGTGCCAGCAGCCTGACTAGCGGGAAAGGATACGAGCAGTACTTC

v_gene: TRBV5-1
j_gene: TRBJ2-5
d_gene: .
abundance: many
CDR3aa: CASSLDAVQETQYF
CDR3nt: TGCGCCAGCAGCTTGGATGCAGTCCAAGAGACCCAGTACTTC

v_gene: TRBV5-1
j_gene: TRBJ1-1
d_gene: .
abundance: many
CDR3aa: CASSPGAEMNTEAFF
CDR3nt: TGCGCCAGCAGCCCAGGCGCCGAGATGAACACTGAAGCTTTCTTT

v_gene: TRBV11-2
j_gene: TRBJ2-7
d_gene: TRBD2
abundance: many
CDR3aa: CASSPRTSGGSYEQYF
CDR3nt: TGTGCCAGCAGCCCGAGGACTAGCGGAGGCTCCTACGAGCAGTACTTC

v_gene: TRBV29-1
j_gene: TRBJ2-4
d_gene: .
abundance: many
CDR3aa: CSARGVENIQYF
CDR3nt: TGCAGCGCCAGGGGGGTGGAAAACATTCAGTACTTC

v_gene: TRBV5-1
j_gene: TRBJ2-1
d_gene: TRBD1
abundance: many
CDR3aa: CASSSGQVDEQFF
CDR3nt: TGCGCCAGCAGCTCAGGACAGGTGGATGAGCAGTTCTTC

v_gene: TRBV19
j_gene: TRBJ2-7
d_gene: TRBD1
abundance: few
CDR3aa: CASQSQGAYEQYF
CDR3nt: TGTGCCTCCCAGTCGCAGGGGGCCTACGAGCAGTACTTC

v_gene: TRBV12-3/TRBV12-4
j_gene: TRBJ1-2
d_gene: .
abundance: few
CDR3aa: CASSLTRTALNYGYTF
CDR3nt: TGTGCCAGCAGTTTGACCCGGACCGCGCTCAACTATGGCTACACCTTC